The T cell receptor beta chain described here comes from a study of cytomegalovirus exposure and HLA in healthy donors. Study results and limitations: In vitro confirmation showed a few CMV-associated chains to be CMV antigen specific. Accurate HLA-A and HLA-B prediction from TCR beta sequences was reported for most subjects.

The PCR employed 60 Vbeta primers together with 13 Jbeta primers. Using immunoSEQ multiplex PCR, the repertoire was profiled, and TCRdb retains in-frame clones only, with some absent. This repertoire comprises just over 40,000 clones; its ten largest clones make up roughly 6%. Points on this clone: Its antigen is not identified.

The CDR3 is made up of 14 amino acids. The V segment lost 7 bases and the J segment 0 bases; nucleotides outside the gene matches: 3. Germline lookup yields CDR1 SGHDT and CDR2 YYEEEE. The origin of this receptor is a young man in good health and CMV-seronegative. Source material: PBMCs. V is TRBV5-6 and J is TRBJ2-1; 8 bases map to TRBD2. As DNA, the CDR3 is TGTGCCAGCGAAGCGGGAGACTCCTACAATGAGCAGTTCTTC. Translating it yields CASEAGDSYNEQFF. Full variable domain (outside the CDR3, taken from reference TRBV5-6 and TRBJ2-1): DAGVTQSPTHLIKTRGQQVTLRCSPKSGHDTVSWYQQALGQGPQFIFQYYEEEERQRGNFPDRFSGHQFPNYSSELNVNALLLGDSALYLCASEAGDSYNEQFFGPGTRLTVL.